This T cell receptor beta chain appears in the sequencing data of a study of CD8 T cells in Susac syndrome. Notes on the study in general: The study conceded that its TCR sequencing and HLA analysis involved relatively few individuals.

Note on this clonotype: Its target is unknown.

In germline, CDR1 is SGHRS, CDR2 YFSETQ. Deletions cut 4 bases from V and 5 bases from J, with 5 bases between. The CDR3 consists of 11 residues. Treatment-naive patients with stable or active relapsing-remitting disease served as multiple sclerosis controls. While CD8+ and CD4+ T cells were isolated negatively, TEMRA cells were enriched by FACS. A quantity of about 0.5 to 1 ug RNA underwent reverse transcription using random hexamers. The amplification used immunoSEQ multiplex PCR on TCR beta CDR3; it spanned 54 Vbeta and 13 Jbeta. TCRdb re-analysed the immunoSEQ multiplex PCR reads in MiXCR, keeping a single row per CDR3 protein. The profile shows 150,000 to 200,000 distinct CDR3 sequences, approximately 96% of them singletons.

The chain has TRBV5-1 and TRBJ2-3; D unclear. Sequenced sample: CD4+ T cells from PBMCs. The receptor's source is a human donor with multiple sclerosis. CDR3: CASSTIDTQYF. CDR3 coding DNA: TGCGCCAGCAGCACGATAGATACGCAGTATTTT.